Presented here are 21 T cell receptor beta chains from one specimen sequenced in a study of blood T cell repertoires in COVID-19. Assay: immunoSEQ multiplex PCR; the TCRdb copy retains only in-frame clones and omits some. The sample lists fewer than 350,000 clones; about 89% were seen once. The sequenced sample consisted of PBMCs or T cells enriched from blood (not recorded which). These receptors originate from a woman aged 40 to 50 who had recovered from COVID-19.

V is TRBV20-1 and J is TRBJ1-2; no clear D gene. This CDR3 contains 11 residues. Germline CDR1 and CDR2: DFQATT and SNEGSKA (reference sequence). With 0 bases removed from V and 8 bases from J, the gap between germline ends came to 7 bases. CDR3 in DNA: TGCAGTGCTAGAGATCTCAGGGGCTACACCTTC. Its translation is CSARDLRGYTF.

This clone was observed a handful of times. The chain employs TRBV2 and TRBJ1-5, with D perhaps matching TRBD1 (6 bases). With 9 bases removed from V and 1 base from J, the gap between germline ends came to 10 bases. The CDR3 sequence is 13 residues long. Germline CDR1 is SNHLY and CDR2 is FYNNEI. CDR3 residues: CASNRESNQPQHF. CDR3 nucleotides: TGTGCCAGTAACAGGGAAAGCAATCAGCCCCAGCATTTT.

The gene calls are TRBV9 and TRBJ2-1, with 9 bases that match TRBD2. V lost 3 bases to trimming and J lost 4 bases; unmatched junction nucleotides: 20. CDR1 SGDLS and CDR2 YYNGEE come from the germline V gene. The CDR3 is 20 residues long. This chain's CDR3 is CASSEGLALAGGPKYNEQFF. In nucleotides, the CDR3 is TGTGCCAGCAGCGAGGGCCTTGCGCTTGCGGGAGGGCCGAAGTACAATGAGCAGTTCTTC.

In its sample, this clone was seen once. The V gene is TRBV18, the J gene TRBJ2-5; unclear D gene. Germline loops: CDR1 KGHSH, CDR2 LQKENI. CDR3 length: 14 residues. V was pared by 3 bases and J by 5 bases, with 13 bases between. Written as DNA, the CDR3 is TGTGCCAGCTCACCTAGAACCCTAGATGAGACCCAGTACTTC. Protein product: CASSPRTLDETQYF.

The chain links TRBV4-1 to TRBJ1-1; 8 nucleotides line up with TRBD1. Per the germline V gene, CDR1 is MGHRA and CDR2 is YSYEKL. Trimming removed 3 bases from V and 5 bases from J; junction bases left unmatched: 5. CDR3 length equals 14 residues. CDR3 amino acids: CASSHPNRGTEAFF. The CDR3 nucleotides are TGCGCCAGCAGCCACCCCAACAGGGGGACTGAAGCTTTCTTT.

This clone was recorded only once. V is TRBV9 and J is TRBJ2-5; 8 bases align to TRBD1. Germline CDR1 reads SGDLS; CDR2 reads YYNGEE. Trimming cost V 4 bases and J 4 bases; bases outside gene matches: 3. This CDR3 region has 13 residues. CDR3 DNA: TGTGCCAGCAGCTTACAGGGGGGAGAGACCCAGTACTTC. It encodes CASSLQGGETQYF.

The rearrangement uses TRBV21-1 and TRBJ2-3; TRBD2, as called in the table, went unchecked against the DNA. TRBV21-1 has pseudogene status. The CDR3 is 18 residues long. CDR3 nucleotides: TGTGCCAGCAGCATACTAGCGGGGGGGGTTCTTAGCACAGATACGCAGTATTTT. It encodes CASSILAGGVLSTDTQYF.

V is TRBV29-1 and J is TRBJ2-2; 14 bases are shared with TRBD2. Germline CDR1 SQVTM, CDR2 ANQGSEA. V lost 3 bases and J lost 6; bases outside the gene matches: 3. The CDR3 is 15 amino acids. CDR3 nucleotides: TGCAGCGTTGAGACTAGCGGGAGGGGGTCCGGGGAGCTGTTTTTT. Residues: CSVETSGRGSGELFF.

In the case of this clone: Other nucleotide sequences from this sample produce the same CDR3. The V call is TRBV10-3, the J call TRBJ2-7; TRBD2 might be the D (5 bases). Germline lookup yields CDR1 ENHRY and CDR2 SYGVKD. This CDR3 is 15 amino acids long. Trimming took 2 bases from V and 0 from J, leaving 11 bases between them. The CDR3 DNA sequence: TGTGCCATCAGTGAGCGGGGTGGGTACTCCTACGAGCAGTACTTC. As protein: CAISERGGYSYEQYF.

The CDR3 region has the DNA TGCGCCAGCAGCCAAGATTCGGGGACAGAAACATATGGCTACACCTTC. Its translation is CASSQDSGTETYGYTF. The rearrangement links TRBV4-1 to TRBJ1-2; 7 nucleotides line up with TRBD1. Germline CDR1 and CDR2: MGHRA and YSYEKL. The J segment lost 5 bases and the V segment lost 0 bases, leaving 9 bases of the junction unmatched. This CDR3 has 16 residues.

J is TRBJ2-1 and V is TRBV5-1, with 8 bases fitting TRBD2. The CDR3 spans 15 residues. The V gene's germline CDR1 is SGHRS and CDR2 YFSETQ. V trimming: 2 bases; J trimming: 9 bases; junction bases outside the gene matches: 10. This chain's CDR3 is CASSFTPGGQVEQFF. The DNA of the CDR3 is TGCGCCAGCAGCTTTACCCCGGGGGGGCAAGTTGAGCAGTTCTTC. The full variable domain, with the rest looked up from reference TRBV5-1 and TRBJ2-1, is KAGVTQTPRYLIKTRGQQVTLSCSPISGHRSVSWYQQTPGQGLQFLFEYFSETQRNKGNFPGRFSGRQFSNSRSEMNVSTLELGDSALYLCASSFTPGGQVEQFFGPGTRLTVL.

The V gene is TRBV19, the J gene TRBJ1-1, with D hard to call. The CDR3 covers 14 residues. Germline V gene lookup returns CDR1 LNHDA and CDR2 SQIVND (reference sequence). Trimming stripped 6 bases from V and 0 bases from J, with 11 bases between. The CDR3 protein is CASSRTPMNTEAFF. The CDR3 DNA follows: TGTGCCAGTAGCAGAACACCGATGAACACTGAAGCTTTCTTT.

This sequence joins TRBV5-1 and TRBJ2-7; a weak D match, TRBD1 (5 bases). CDR3 length: 13 residues. Trimming took 2 bases from V and 4 from J, leaving 10 bases between them. The germline gives CDR1 SGHRS, CDR2 YFSETQ. CDR3: CASSFQGRYEQYF. CDR3 nucleotides: TGCGCCAGCAGCTTCCAGGGCAGGTACGAGCAGTACTTC.

V is TRBV10-3 and J is TRBJ1-2; possibly TRBD1 for D (5 bases). The CDR3 has 15 residues. Trimming pared 5 bases from V and 2 bases from J, leaving 15 bases between. CDR1 is ENHRY, CDR2 SYGVKD, per germline. The DNA for the CDR3 is TGTGCCATCAGTTCCCCCCCCGGGGGGAACTATGGCTACACCTTC. Protein product: CAISSPPGGNYGYTF.

This clone occurred a few times. The chain employs TRBV30 and TRBJ1-3; D unresolved. Trimming took 0 bases from V and 2 from J, leaving 8 bases between them. Germline V gene data show CDR1 as GTSNPN and CDR2 as SVGIG (reference sequence). This CDR3 has 14 residues. CDR3 nucleotide sequence: TGTGCCTGGAGTGTAGGCCAGGCTGGAAACACCATATATTTT. Residues: CAWSVGQAGNTIYF.

The chain joins TRBV29-1 to TRBJ2-3, with 8 bases matching TRBD2. The CDR3 spans 10 residues. The junction had 0 bases not matched to a gene; V was cut back by 7 bases and J by 6 bases. The germline V gene has CDR1 SQVTM and CDR2 ANQGSEA. CDR3 amino acids: CSASGDTQYF. In DNA form, the CDR3 reads TGCAGCGCTAGCGGGGATACGCAGTATTTT.

The J gene is TRBJ1-1, the V gene TRBV5-4; 9 nucleotides agree with TRBD1. The CDR3 sequence is 14 residues long. The V and J ends lost 4 bases and 2 bases, in that order; junction bases with no gene match: 3. CDR1 SGHNT and CDR2 YYREEE come from the germline V gene (reference sequence). The CDR3 is CASSVTGGNTEAFF. The CDR3 DNA sequence: TGTGCCAGCAGCGTCACAGGGGGCAACACTGAAGCTTTCTTT. Full variable domain (remainder filled in from reference TRBV5-4 and TRBJ1-1): ETGVTQSPTHLIKTRGQQVTLRCSSQSGHNTVSWYQQALGQGPQFIFQYYREEENGRGNFPPRFSGLQFPNYSSELNVNALELDDSALYLCASSVTGGNTEAFFGQGTRLTVV.

V gene TRBV6-2 or TRBV6-3 combines with J gene TRBJ1-6; 9 bases fit TRBD1. The CDR3 extends over 16 amino acids. Germline V lookup: CDR1 MNHEY, CDR2 SVGEGT. The ends lost 6 bases at V and 5 bases at J; junction bases unmatched: 8. The DNA for the CDR3 is TGTGCCAGCAGATACCTACGGGACAGGGATAATTCACCCCTCCACTTT. Translated, it gives CASRYLRDRDNSPLHF.

The J gene is TRBJ1-2, the V gene TRBV12-5; 7 bases fit TRBD1. Germline trimming cut 5 bases from V and 3 bases from J; bases unmatched to any gene: 0. The CDR3 contains 12 residues. The germline gives CDR1 LGHNT, CDR2 FRNRAP. CDR3 protein: CASGQGDYGYTF. CDR3 DNA sequence: TGTGCTAGTGGTCAGGGGGACTATGGCTACACCTTC. The variable domain in full, completed from reference TRBV12-5 and TRBJ1-2, reads DARVTQTPRHKVTEMGQEVTMRCQPILGHNTVFWYRQTMMQGLELLAYFRNRAPLDDSGMPKDRFSAEMPDATLATLKIQPSEPRDSAVYFCASGQGDYGYTFGSGTRLTVV.

V usage is TRBV4-1 and J usage is TRBJ1-1; 7 bases are shared with TRBD1. The CDR3 has 15 amino acids. The germline V gene encodes CDR1 MGHRA and CDR2 YSYEKL. With V trimmed by 3 bases and J by 1 base, 5 bases remained unmatched. CDR3 nucleotides: TGCGCCAGCAGCCAGCCGGGACAGACGAACACTGAAGCTTTCTTT. Translating it yields CASSQPGQTNTEAFF.

V usage is TRBV13 and J usage is TRBJ1-6; 7 positions agree with TRBD1. Germline CDR1 and CDR2: PRHDT and FYEKMQ (reference sequence). The CDR3 contains 16 residues. J lost 6 bases, V lost 2 bases, and 7 bases had no gene match. The CDR3 sequence: CASSLRQGVTNSPLHF. In DNA, the CDR3 is TGTGCCAGCAGCTTAAGGCAGGGGGTAACTAATTCACCCCTCCACTTT.